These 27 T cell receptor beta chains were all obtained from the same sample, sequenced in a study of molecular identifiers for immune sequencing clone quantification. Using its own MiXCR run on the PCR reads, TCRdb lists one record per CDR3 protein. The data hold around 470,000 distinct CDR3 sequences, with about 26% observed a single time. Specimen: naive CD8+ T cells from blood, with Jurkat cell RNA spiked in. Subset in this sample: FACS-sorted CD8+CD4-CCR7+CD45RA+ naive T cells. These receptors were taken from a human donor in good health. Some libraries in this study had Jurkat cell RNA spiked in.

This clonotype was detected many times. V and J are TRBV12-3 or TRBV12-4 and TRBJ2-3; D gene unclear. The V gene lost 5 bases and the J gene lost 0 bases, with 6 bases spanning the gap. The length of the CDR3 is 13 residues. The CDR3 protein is CASSHYSTDTQYF. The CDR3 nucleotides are TGTGCCAGCAGTCACTATAGCACAGATACGCAGTATTTT.

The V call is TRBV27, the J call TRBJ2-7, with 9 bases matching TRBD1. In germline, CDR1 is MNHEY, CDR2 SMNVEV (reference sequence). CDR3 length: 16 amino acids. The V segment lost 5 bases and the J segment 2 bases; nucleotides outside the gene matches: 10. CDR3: CASSSTGQGVTYEQYF. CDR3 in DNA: TGTGCCAGCAGTAGCACGGGACAGGGCGTCACCTACGAGCAGTACTTC.

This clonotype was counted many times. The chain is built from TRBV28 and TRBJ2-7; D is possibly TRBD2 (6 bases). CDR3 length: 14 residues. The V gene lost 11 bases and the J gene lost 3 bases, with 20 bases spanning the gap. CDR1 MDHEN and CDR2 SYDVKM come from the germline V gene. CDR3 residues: CAREINLVDYEQYF. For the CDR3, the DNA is TGTGCCCGGGAGATTAACCTTGTAGACTACGAGCAGTACTTC.

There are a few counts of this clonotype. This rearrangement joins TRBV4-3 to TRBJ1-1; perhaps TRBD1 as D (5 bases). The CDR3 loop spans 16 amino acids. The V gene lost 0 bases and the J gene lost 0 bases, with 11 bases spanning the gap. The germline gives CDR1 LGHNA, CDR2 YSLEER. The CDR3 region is CASSQDGAGLNTEAFF. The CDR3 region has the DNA TGCGCCAGCAGCCAAGATGGGGCGGGGCTGAACACTGAAGCTTTCTTT.

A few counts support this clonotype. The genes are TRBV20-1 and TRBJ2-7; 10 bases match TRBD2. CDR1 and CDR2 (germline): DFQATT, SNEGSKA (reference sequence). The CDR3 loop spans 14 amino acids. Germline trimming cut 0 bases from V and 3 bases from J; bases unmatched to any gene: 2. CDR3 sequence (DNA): TGCAGTGCTAGAGATTGGACTAGCGGCTACGAGCAGTACTTC. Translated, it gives CSARDWTSGYEQYF.

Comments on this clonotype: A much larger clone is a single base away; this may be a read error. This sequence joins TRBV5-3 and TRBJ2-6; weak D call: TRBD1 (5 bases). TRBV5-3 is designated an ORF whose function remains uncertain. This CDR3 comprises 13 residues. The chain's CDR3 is CALVRAGAYVLTF. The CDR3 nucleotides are TGTGCCCTTGTCCGAGCTGGGGCCTACGTCCTGACTTTC.

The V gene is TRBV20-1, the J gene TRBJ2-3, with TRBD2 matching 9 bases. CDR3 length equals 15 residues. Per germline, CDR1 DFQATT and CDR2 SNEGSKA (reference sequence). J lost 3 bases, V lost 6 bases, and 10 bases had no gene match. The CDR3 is CSAPGSSGRTDTQYF. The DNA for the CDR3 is TGCAGTGCACCCGGTAGTAGCGGGAGAACAGATACGCAGTATTTT.

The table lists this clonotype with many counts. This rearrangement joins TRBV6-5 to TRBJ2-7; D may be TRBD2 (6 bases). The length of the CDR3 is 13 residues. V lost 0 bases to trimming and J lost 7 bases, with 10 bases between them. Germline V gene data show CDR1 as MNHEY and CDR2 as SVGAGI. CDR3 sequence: CASSYSGRGEQYF. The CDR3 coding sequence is TGTGCCAGCAGTTACTCCGGCCGGGGGGAGCAGTACTTC.

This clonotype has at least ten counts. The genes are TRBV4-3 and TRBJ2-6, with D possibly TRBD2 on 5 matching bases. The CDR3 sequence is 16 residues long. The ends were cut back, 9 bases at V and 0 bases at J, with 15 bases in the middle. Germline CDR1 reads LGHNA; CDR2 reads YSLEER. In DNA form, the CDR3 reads TGCGCCAGGGTTCACGCCGGGGTCTCTGGGGCCAACGTCCTGACTTTC. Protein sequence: CARVHAGVSGANVLTF.

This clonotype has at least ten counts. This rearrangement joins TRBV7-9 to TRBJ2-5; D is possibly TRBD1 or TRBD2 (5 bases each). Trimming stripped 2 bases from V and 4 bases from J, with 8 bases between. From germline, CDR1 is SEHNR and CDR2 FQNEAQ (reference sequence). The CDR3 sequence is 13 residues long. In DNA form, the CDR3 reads TGTGCCAGCAGCTTACAGGGAGTAGAGACCCAGTACTTC. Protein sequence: CASSLQGVETQYF. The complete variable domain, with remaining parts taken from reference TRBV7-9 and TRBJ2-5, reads DTGVSQNPRHKITKRGQNVTFRCDPISEHNRLYWYRQTLGQGPEFLTYFQNEAQLEKSRLLSDRFSAERPKGSFSTLEIQRTEQGDSAMYLCASSLQGVETQYFGPGTRLLVL.

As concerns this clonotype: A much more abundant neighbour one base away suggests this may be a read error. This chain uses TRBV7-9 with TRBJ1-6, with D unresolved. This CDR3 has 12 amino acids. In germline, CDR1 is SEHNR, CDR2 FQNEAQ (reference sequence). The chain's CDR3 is CASGNPNSPPHF. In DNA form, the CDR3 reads TGTGCCAGCGGTAACCCTAATTCACCCCCCCACTTT.

The CDR3 region is CSAREERNSNQPQHF. The CDR3 coding sequence is TGCAGTGCTAGAGAGGAACGGAATAGCAATCAGCCCCAGCATTTT. V gene TRBV20-1 combines with J gene TRBJ1-5; D is unresolved. This CDR3 spans 15 amino acids. The germline V gene has CDR1 DFQATT and CDR2 SNEGSKA (reference sequence). Trimming cost V 0 bases and J 0 bases, with 9 bases left between them.

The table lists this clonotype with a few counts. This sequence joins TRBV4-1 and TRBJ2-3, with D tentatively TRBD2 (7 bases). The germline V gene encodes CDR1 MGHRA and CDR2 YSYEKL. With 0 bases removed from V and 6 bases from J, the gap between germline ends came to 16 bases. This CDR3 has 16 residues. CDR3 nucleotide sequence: TGCGCCAGCAGCCAAGAGGAGGGGGGGCCAAGTGATACGCAGTATTTT. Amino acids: CASSQEEGGPSDTQYF.

CDR3 sequence (DNA): TGTGCCAGCAGCTTGGCCAGGGCCGCGGAGACCCAGTACTTC. Protein sequence: CASSLARAAETQYF. This sequence joins TRBV5-6 and TRBJ2-5; a weak D match, TRBD1 (5 bases). Germline values: CDR1 SGHDT, CDR2 YYEEEE. The CDR3 runs to 14 residues. The V and J ends lost 0 bases and 5 bases respectively, with 11 bases between them.

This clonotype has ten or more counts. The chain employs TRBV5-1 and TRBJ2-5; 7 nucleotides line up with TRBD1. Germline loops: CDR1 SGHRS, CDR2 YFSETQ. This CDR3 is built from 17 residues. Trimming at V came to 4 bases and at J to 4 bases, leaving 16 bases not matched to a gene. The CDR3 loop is CASSPYPGTEVGETQYF. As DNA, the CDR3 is TGCGCCAGCAGCCCCTACCCCGGGACAGAGGTTGGAGAGACCCAGTACTTC.

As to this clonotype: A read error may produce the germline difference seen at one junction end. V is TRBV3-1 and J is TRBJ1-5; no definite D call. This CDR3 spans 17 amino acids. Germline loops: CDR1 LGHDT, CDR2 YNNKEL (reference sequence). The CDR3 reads CASSQDRGDPFNQPPHF. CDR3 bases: TGTGCCAGCAGCCAAGACCGAGGAGACCCGTTCAATCAGCCCCCGCATTTT.

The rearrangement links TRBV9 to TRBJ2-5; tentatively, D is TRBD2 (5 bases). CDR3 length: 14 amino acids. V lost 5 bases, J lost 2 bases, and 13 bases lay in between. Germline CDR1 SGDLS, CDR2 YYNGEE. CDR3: CASSAGSTQETQYF. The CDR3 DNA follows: TGTGCCAGCAGTGCGGGTTCGACACAAGAGACCCAGTACTTC.

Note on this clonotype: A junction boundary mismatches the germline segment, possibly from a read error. CDR3 loop: CTSSPHPGTGNSPLHF. Here the CDR3 DNA reads TGTACCAGCAGCCCCCACCCCGGGACAGGGAATTCGCCCCTCCACTTT. The rearrangement joins TRBV5-3 to TRBJ1-6, with 9 bases identical to TRBD1. TRBV5-3 carries the ORF label, with uncertain function. The CDR3 has 16 amino acids.

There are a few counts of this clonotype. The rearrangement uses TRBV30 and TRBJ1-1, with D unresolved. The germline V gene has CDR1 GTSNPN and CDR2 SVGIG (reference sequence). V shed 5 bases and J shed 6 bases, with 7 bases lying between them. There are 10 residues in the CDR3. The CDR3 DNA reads TGTGCCTGGGGTGGGCCTGAAGCTTTCTTT. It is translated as CAWGGPEAFF.

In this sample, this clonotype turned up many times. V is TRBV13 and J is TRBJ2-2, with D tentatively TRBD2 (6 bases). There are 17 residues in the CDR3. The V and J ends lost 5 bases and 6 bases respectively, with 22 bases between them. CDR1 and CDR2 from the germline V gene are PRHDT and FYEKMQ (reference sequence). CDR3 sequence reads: CASSLFSPGLLSGELFF. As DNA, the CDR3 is TGTGCCAGCAGCCTATTCTCACCGGGACTTCTGTCCGGGGAGCTGTTTTTT.

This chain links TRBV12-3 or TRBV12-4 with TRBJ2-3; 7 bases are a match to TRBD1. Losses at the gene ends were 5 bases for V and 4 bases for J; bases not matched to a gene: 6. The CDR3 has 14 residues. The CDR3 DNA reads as TGTGCCAGCAGTCCGACAGGGCGGGCAGATACGCAGTATTTT. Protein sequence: CASSPTGRADTQYF.

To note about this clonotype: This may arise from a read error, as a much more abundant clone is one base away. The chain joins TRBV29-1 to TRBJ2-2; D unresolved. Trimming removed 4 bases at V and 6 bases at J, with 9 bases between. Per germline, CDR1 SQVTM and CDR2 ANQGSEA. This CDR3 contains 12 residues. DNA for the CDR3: TGCAGCGTTGCGGAGCCTTCCGGGGAGCTGTTTTTT. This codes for CSVAEPSGELFF.

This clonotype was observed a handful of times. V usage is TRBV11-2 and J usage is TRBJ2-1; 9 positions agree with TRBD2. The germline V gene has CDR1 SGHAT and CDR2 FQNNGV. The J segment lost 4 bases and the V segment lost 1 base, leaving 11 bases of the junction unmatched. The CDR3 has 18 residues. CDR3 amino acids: CASSLVLTSGLLYNEQFF. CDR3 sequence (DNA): TGTGCCAGCAGCTTAGTTTTAACTAGCGGGCTATTATACAATGAGCAGTTCTTC.

The CDR3 DNA follows: TGCAGCGTTGTATCGGGGAACTATGGCTACACCTTC. This encodes CSVVSGNYGYTF. V and J are TRBV29-1 and TRBJ1-2; D gene uncertain. Germline assignment: CDR1 SQVTM and CDR2 ANQGSEA. The V end was cut by 4 bases, the J end by 2 bases, with 8 bases between. The CDR3 has 12 amino acids.

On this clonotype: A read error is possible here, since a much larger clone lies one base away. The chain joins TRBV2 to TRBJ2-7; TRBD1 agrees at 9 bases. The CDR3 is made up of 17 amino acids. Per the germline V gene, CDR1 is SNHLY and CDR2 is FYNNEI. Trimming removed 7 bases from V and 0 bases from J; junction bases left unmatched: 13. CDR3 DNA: TGTGCCAGCAATGACCACAGGGGGCCCAGGAGCTCCTACGAGCAGTACTTC. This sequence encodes CASNDHRGPRSSYEQYF.

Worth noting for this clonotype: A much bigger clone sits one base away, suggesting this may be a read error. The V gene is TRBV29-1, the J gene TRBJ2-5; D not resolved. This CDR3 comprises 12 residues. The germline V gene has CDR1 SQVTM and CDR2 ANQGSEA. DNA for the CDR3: TGCAACGTTGCTCCCACTCAAGAGACCCAGTACTTC. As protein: CNVAPTQETQYF.

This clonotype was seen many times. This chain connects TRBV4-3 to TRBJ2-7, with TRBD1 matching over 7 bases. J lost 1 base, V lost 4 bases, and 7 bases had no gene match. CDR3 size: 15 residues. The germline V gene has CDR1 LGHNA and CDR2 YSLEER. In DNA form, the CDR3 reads TGCGCCAGCAGCCCCGGGACAGTGGTTTCCTACGAGCAGTACTTC. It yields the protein CASSPGTVVSYEQYF.